This T cell receptor beta chain is from a study of STAT5B mutations in CD4+ large granular lymphocyte leukemia. Germline CDR1 is SGDLS and CDR2 is YYNGEE. V dropped 0 bases and J dropped 4 bases, with 19 bases sitting between them. The CDR3 is 17 amino acids. Sequencing was at survey level. Some clones are missing from TCRdb's copy, which holds only in-frame ones; the method was immunoSEQ multiplex PCR. The sample has 5,500 to 6,000 clones; roughly 73% are singletons. The V and J genes are TRBV9 and TRBJ2-5; D might be TRBD1 or TRBD2, each matching 5 bases. The sequence was collected from a man at least 80 years old with CD4+ T-cell large granular lymphocyte leukemia. Sample: PBMCs. In DNA, the CDR3 is TGTGCCAGCAGCGTAGAAAGTCAGGGACCGAGGACAGAGACCCAGTACTTC. Translating gives CASSVESQGPRTETQYF.